These 13 T cell receptor beta chains share one sample of origin, sequenced in a study of technical replicates of blood from several donors (dated by TCRdb to about 2017). Libraries were made using the immunoSEQ multiplex PCR assay. TCRdb retrieved this table from immuneACCESS and kept in-frame rearrangements only. Not all clones are present; in checked studies, unresolved V genes account for under half, and no reason is known for the remainder. Here the sample has roughly 100,000 clones; roughly 95% occur a single time. The ten largest account for around 0.2% of the sample. Sequences were obtained from T cells isolated from PBMCs. These TCRs come from a human donor in good health.

The V and J genes are TRBV12-5 and TRBJ2-1; possibly TRBD2 for D (6 bases). The CDR3 extends over 16 amino acids. Germline-derived CDR1 and CDR2 are LGHNT and FRNRAP. V lost 1 base to trimming and J lost 2 bases, with 12 bases between them. This CDR3 is CASGLGGQRAYNEQFF. The DNA of the CDR3 is TGTGCTAGTGGTTTGGGTGGTCAGCGGGCCTACAATGAGCAGTTCTTC.

This clone was observed a single time. The chain is built from TRBV10-1 and TRBJ2-3, with 7 bases aligning to TRBD2. Germline V gene lookup returns CDR1 WNHNN and CDR2 SYGVQD (reference sequence). The CDR3 is made up of 17 amino acids. V was pared by 3 bases and J by 3 bases, with 12 bases of the junction left unmatched. This chain's CDR3 is CASSDIGAAGETDTQYF. The CDR3 DNA reads TGCGCCAGCAGTGATATCGGAGCGGCGGGGGAGACAGATACGCAGTATTTT.

The chain carries TRBV28 and TRBJ2-5; 9 bases are shared with TRBD1. V shed 5 bases and J 4 bases; nucleotides not matched to a gene: 8. Germline-derived CDR1 and CDR2 are MDHEN and SYDVKM. CDR3 size: 15 residues. As DNA, the CDR3 is TGTGCCAGCAGTGGAGGGACAGGGCGTCGAGAGACCCAGTACTTC. Translation: CASSGGTGRRETQYF. The whole variable domain, remainder taken from reference TRBV28 and TRBJ2-5, is DVKVTQSSRYLVKRTGEKVFLECVQDMDHENMFWYRQDPGLGLRLIYFSYDVKMKEKGDIPEGYSVSREKKERFSLILESASTNQTSMYLCASSGGTGRRETQYFGPGTRLLVL.

This clone was detected only once. V usage is TRBV5-1 and J usage is TRBJ2-1, with 9 bases matching TRBD1. Per the germline V gene, CDR1 is SGHRS and CDR2 is YFSETQ. J was trimmed by 5 bases and V by 0 bases; bases with no gene match: 6. The CDR3 extends over 16 amino acids. CDR3 bases: TGCGCCAGCAGCTTGGAAGGGACAGGGAACCACAATGAGCAGTTCTTC. It translates to CASSLEGTGNHNEQFF.

This chain uses TRBV27 with TRBJ1-4; 11 positions agree with TRBD1. The CDR3 has 14 amino acids. V was clipped by 3 bases and J by 7 bases; unmatched bases: 1. CDR1 and CDR2 (germline): MNHEY, SMNVEV (reference sequence). In DNA form, the CDR3 reads TGTGCCAGCAGTTTGGGGACAGGGGGTGAAAAACTGTTTTTT. Translating it yields CASSLGTGGEKLFF.

The chain uses TRBV19 and TRBJ1-2, with a tentative D call TRBD1 (5 bases). V shed 4 bases and J shed 2 bases, with 14 bases lying between them. Germline V gives CDR1 LNHDA, CDR2 SQIVND (reference sequence). The CDR3 has 15 residues. For the CDR3, the DNA is TGTGCCAGTAGTACCCGGGAGGACACAAACTATGGCTACACCTTC. Amino acids: CASSTREDTNYGYTF.

In nucleotides, the CDR3 is TGCAGCGTCGGGACTTCATATAAGACCCAGTACTTC. This translates into CSVGTSYKTQYF. The rearrangement links TRBV29-1 to TRBJ2-5; maybe TRBD2 (6 bases). Germline-derived CDR1 and CDR2 are SQVTM and ANQGSEA. This CDR3 comprises 12 residues. Trimming took 6 bases from V and 6 from J, leaving 14 bases between them.

This chain uses TRBV11-2 with TRBJ1-2, with 12 bases that match TRBD1. This CDR3 region has 18 residues. Germline CDR1 reads SGHAT; CDR2 reads FQNNGV. V trimming: 5 bases; J trimming: 4 bases; junction bases outside the gene matches: 14. The CDR3 is CASSATGTGGFKGYGYTF. CDR3 in DNA: TGTGCCAGCAGCGCGACCGGGACAGGGGGCTTCAAGGGCTATGGCTACACCTTC.

The gene calls are TRBV10-2 and TRBJ1-3; 8 bases are a match to TRBD1. Germline V lookup: CDR1 WSHSY, CDR2 SAAADI. This CDR3 has 15 amino acids. Trimming removed 4 bases from V and 9 bases from J; junction bases left unmatched: 11. DNA of the CDR3: TGCGCCAGCAGTGGTAGGACAGGGTTCGAAGGCACCATATATTTT. It codes for CASSGRTGFEGTIYF.

A single count supports this clone. The gene calls are TRBV27 and TRBJ2-5; 9 bases map to TRBD1. The CDR3 totals 14 residues. Germline assignment: CDR1 MNHEY and CDR2 SMNVEV (reference sequence). Trimming cost V 6 bases and J 3 bases; bases outside gene matches: 5. In DNA form, the CDR3 reads TGTGCCAGCAGCCCAGGGACAGGGAAAGAGACCCAGTACTTC. Amino acid sequence: CASSPGTGKETQYF.

This chain uses TRBV2 with TRBJ2-7; 7 nucleotides align to TRBD2. Germline V lookup: CDR1 SNHLY, CDR2 FYNNEI. J gave up 1 base and V 2 bases, and 2 bases lay outside the gene matches. The CDR3 loop spans 14 amino acids. CDR3 sequence reads: CASSEYGRSYEQYF. CDR3 in DNA: TGTGCCAGCAGTGAATACGGGAGGTCCTACGAGCAGTACTTC.

J is TRBJ2-1 and V is TRBV11-2; TRBD1 matches 8 bases. The CDR3 covers 16 residues. Germline V gives CDR1 SGHAT, CDR2 FQNNGV. The J segment lost 12 bases and the V segment lost 4 bases, leaving 17 bases of the junction unmatched. CDR3 residues: CASSSLAGTGTRGQFF. Here the CDR3 DNA reads TGTGCCAGCAGCTCCCTGGCCGGGACAGGAACCAGGGGGCAGTTCTTC.

The chain links TRBV5-6 to TRBJ1-1; 8 bases agree with TRBD1. CDR3 length equals 16 residues. Germline-derived CDR1 and CDR2 are SGHDT and YYEEEE. The V gene end was trimmed by 1 base and the J gene end by 3 bases; junction bases not matched to a gene: 8. The CDR3 sequence is CASSLLGATGDTEAFF. Written as DNA, the CDR3 is TGTGCCAGCAGCTTGCTTGGGGCGACAGGGGACACTGAAGCTTTCTTT.